The rows below give T cell receptor beta chains drawn from one sample of a study of cytotoxic CD8 clonotypes in ibrutinib-treated CLL. Clones were sequenced by immunoSEQ multiplex PCR, and TCRdb holds only the in-frame ones, with some missing. The sample contains more than 30,000 clones, 69% of which appear only once. Sequencing was performed on PBMCs, taken before ibrutinib treatment. These receptors all stem from a human donor with chronic lymphocytic leukemia. The CDR3 runs from the conserved cysteine through the conserved F or W. The D gene is left open where the match is weak. Clone size is shown for a subset of rows, as once, few, many or a class of expanded clone.

d_gene,len,v_gene,abundance,j_gene,CDR3aa,CDR3nt
-,13,TRBV7-6,-,TRBJ2-5,CASSRLTPETQYF,TGTGCCAGCAGCCGCCTGACACCGGAGACCCAGTACTTC
TRBD1,14,TRBV27,-,TRBJ1-1,CASRTVTGGTEAFF,TGTGCCAGCAGAACGGTTACAGGGGGGACTGAAGCTTTCTTT
TRBD1,16,TRBV28,-,TRBJ2-3,CATISWTGMGTDTQYF,TGTGCCACCATCTCTTGGACAGGGATGGGCACAGATACGCAGTATTTT
-,15,TRBV27,-,TRBJ2-1,CASSLPLASLHEQFF,TGTGCCAGCAGTTTACCCCTGGCTAGTCTCCATGAGCAGTTCTTC
-,15,TRBV10-3,-,TRBJ1-2,CAISEATHFNYGYTF,TGTGCCATCAGTGAAGCCACCCACTTTAACTATGGCTACACCTTC
TRBD2,15,TRBV19,-,TRBJ2-5,CASSIRGGPEQTQYF,TGTGCCAGTAGTATTCGGGGGGGGCCGGAACAGACCCAGTACTTC
TRBD2,16,TRBV28,-,TRBJ2-1,CASSSQAGGWGNEQFF,TGTGCCAGCAGTTCCCAAGCGGGAGGGTGGGGCAATGAGCAGTTCTTC
TRBD1,15,TRBV30,-,TRBJ1-2,CAWSRGTGAPGGYTF,TGTGCCTGGAGTAGGGGGACAGGGGCGCCGGGTGGCTACACCTTC
TRBD2,15,TRBV4-3,-,TRBJ2-5,CASSLIIAGGETQYF,TGCGCCAGCAGCCTTATCATAGCGGGAGGAGAGACCCAGTACTTC
-,18,TRBV19,-,TRBJ1-3,CASSIEGFRFDSGNTIYF,TGTGCCAGTAGTATAGAGGGGTTCCGCTTCGACTCTGGAAACACCATATATTTT
TRBD2,17,TRBV5-4,-,TRBJ2-3,CASSLGLAGGPTDTQYF,TGTGCCAGCAGCTTGGGACTAGCGGGGGGGCCGACAGATACGCAGTATTTT
-,16,TRBV27,-,TRBJ1-4,CASSLSPFAANEKLFF,TGTGCCAGCAGTTTATCTCCTTTCGCGGCTAATGAAAAACTGTTTTTT
-,14,TRBV18,-,TRBJ1-2,CASSPPSVEYGYTF,TGTGCCAGCTCACCACCGTCAGTGGAATATGGCTACACCTTC
-,16,TRBV11-3,-,TRBJ1-4,CASSLVGAATNEKLFF,TGTGCCAGCAGCTTAGTCGGCGCGGCAACTAATGAAAAACTGTTTTTT
TRBD2,15,TRBV4-2,-,TRBJ2-3,CASSQGTSVTDTQYF,TGTGCCAGCAGCCAAGGGACTAGCGTAACAGATACGCAGTATTTT
-,16,TRBV4-1,-,TRBJ2-6,CASSRGTASGANVLTF,TGCGCCAGCAGCCGCGGGACAGCCTCTGGGGCCAACGTCCTGACTTTC
-,14,TRBV5-1,-,TRBJ2-1,CASSPGSPYNEQFF,TGCGCCAGCAGCCCCGGGTCCCCCTACAATGAGCAGTTCTTC
-,14,TRBV10-3,-,TRBJ2-5,CAISELGDLETQYF,TGTGCCATCAGTGAGTTAGGGGATTTAGAGACCCAGTACTTC
TRBD2,15,TRBV27,-,TRBJ2-3,CASSGSGVSTDTQYF,TGTGCCAGCAGCGGTAGCGGGGTTAGCACAGATACGCAGTATTTT
-,16,TRBV5-1,-,TRBJ2-2,CASSLSAGANTGELFF,TGCGCCAGCAGCTTGTCGGCAGGGGCGAACACCGGGGAGCTGTTTTTT
-,16,TRBV10-3,-,TRBJ1-5,CAISESGLGINQPQHF,TGTGCCATCAGTGAGTCTGGGTTAGGCATTAATCAGCCCCAGCATTTT
-,17,TRBV7-2,-,TRBJ1-2,CASSAQGGPWGRYGYTF,TGTGCCAGCAGCGCACAGGGTGGGCCTTGGGGCCGCTATGGCTACACCTTC
TRBD1,16,TRBV7-2,-,TRBJ1-3,CASSPRQGATGNTIYF,TGTGCCAGCAGCCCCAGACAGGGGGCGACGGGAAACACCATATATTTT
-,15,TRBV28,-,TRBJ2-2,CASSLEQGRTGELFF,TGTGCCAGCAGTTTGGAACAGGGGAGGACCGGGGAGCTGTTTTTT
-,12,TRBV2,-,TRBJ2-7,CASIGQPYEQYF,TGTGCCAGCATAGGACAGCCCTACGAGCAGTACTTC
-,13,TRBV7-9,-,TRBJ1-2,CASSPGHDYGYTF,TGTGCCAGCAGCCCGGGACACGACTATGGCTACACCTTC
-,13,TRBV28,-,TRBJ1-2,CASSLLASGGYTF,TGTGCCAGCAGTTTGCTTGCTTCTGGTGGCTACACCTTC
-,17,TRBV7-9,once,TRBJ2-3,CASSSAGRANPTDTQYF,TGTGCCAGCAGCTCTGCGGGGCGGGCCAACCCCACAGATACGCAGTATTTT
-,16,TRBV27,-,TRBJ2-3,CASRGILGGGTDTQYF,TGTGCCAGCAGGGGGATTTTGGGGGGCGGCACAGATACGCAGTATTTT
-,15,TRBV4-2,-,TRBJ2-3,CASSQDRLVADTQYF,TGTGCCAGCAGCCAAGATAGGCTAGTCGCAGATACGCAGTATTTT
-,10,TRBV10-3,-,TRBJ2-7,CAVRADEQYF,TGTGCCGTACGGGCCGACGAGCAGTACTTC
-,17,TRBV27,-,TRBJ1-5,CASSLSRGVDSHGPQHF,TGTGCCAGCAGTTTATCACGAGGAGTTGACAGCCACGGGCCCCAGCATTTT
-,14,TRBV28,-,TRBJ2-7,CASSTIWRPYEQYF,TGTGCCAGCAGCACGATCTGGAGGCCCTACGAGCAGTACTTC
-,14,TRBV11-1,once,TRBJ2-7,CASSPTGTSDEQYF,TGTGCCAGCAGCCCCACCGGCACGTCGGACGAGCAGTACTTC
-,13,TRBV18,once,TRBJ1-5,CASSPGTDQPQHF,TGTGCCAGCTCACCAGGAACAGATCAGCCCCAGCATTTT
TRBD1,15,TRBV6-5,-,TRBJ1-5,CASKRTGESNQPQHF,TGTGCCAGCAAAAGGACAGGGGAGAGCAATCAGCCCCAGCATTTT
TRBD1,14,TRBV6-5,-,TRBJ1-1,CASSSRGRETEAFF,TGTGCCAGCAGTTCCAGGGGGCGGGAGACTGAAGCTTTCTTT